Listed here is a single T cell receptor beta chain. This entry is derived from a study of blood T cell repertoires in COVID-19. Seattle patients were enrolled during active infection and followed longitudinally. Per germline, CDR1 MGHRA and CDR2 YSYEKL. This CDR3 region has 21 residues. V dropped 0 bases and J dropped 2; count of bases not matched to a gene: 19. The protocol was immunoSEQ multiplex PCR, while the TCRdb copy is restricted to in-frame clones and leaves out a portion. The sample consists of around 210,000 clones, 70% to 90% of them appearing once. The chain joins TRBV4-1 to TRBJ2-3; 8 nucleotides align to TRBD2. This clonotype was obtained from a man in his fifties or sixties with COVID-19, enrolled during active disease. The specimen sequenced was peripheral blood. The chain's CDR3 is CASSQDATGLVTGPDTDTQYF. DNA for the CDR3: TGCGCCAGCAGCCAAGATGCTACGGGACTAGTCACGGGGCCAGACACAGATACGCAGTATTTT.